A single sample gave rise to the 5 T cell receptor beta chains below, sequenced in a study of naive and memory T cell subsets. An equimolar mix of two oligonucleotides served as the beta constant-region primer for TRBC1 and TRBC2. Ligated cDNA was amplified by four rounds of PCR with nested alpha and beta constant-region primers and SP2. TCRdb itself ran the UMI-ligation and nested PCR reads through MiXCR, one entry per CDR3 protein. The sample lists about 9,700 distinct CDR3 sequences; roughly 5.5% were seen once. The sequenced material came from CD4+ TEMRA cells from blood. Specified subset: effector memory re-expressing CD45RA, CD45RA+ CD27-. The receptor set was obtained from a human donor in good health.

This clonotype was picked up many times. CDR3 DNA: TGTGCCAGTAGTATAGAGCAGTCTAACTATGGCTACACCTTC. As protein: CASSIEQSNYGYTF. V and J are TRBV19 and TRBJ1-2; D not certain. Germline V lookup: CDR1 LNHDA, CDR2 SQIVND (reference sequence). This CDR3 region has 14 residues. The V gene lost 0 bases and the J gene lost 0 bases, with 5 bases spanning the gap.

This clonotype was detected ten times or more. The V and J genes are TRBV15 and TRBJ2-4; TRBD2 matches at 10 bases. Trimming at V came to 4 bases and at J to 1 base, leaving 10 bases not matched to a gene. CDR3 length: 18 residues. Germline CDR1 and CDR2: LNHNV and YYDKDF (reference sequence). In DNA, the CDR3 is TGTGCCACCAGCAAGTGGGTAGCGGGAGGTTCGGCCAAAAACATTCAGTACTTC. Residues: CATSKWVAGGSAKNIQYF.

In this sample, this clonotype turned up many times. The chain links TRBV6-5 to TRBJ2-5; 11 bases line up with TRBD2. Germline CDR1 MNHEY, CDR2 SVGAGI. The CDR3 runs to 14 residues. With 6 bases clipped from V and 9 bases from J, the junction kept 9 bases outside the gene matches. The CDR3 region has the DNA TGTGCCAGCAGAAATTCCGGGACTAGCGGAGCCCAGTACTTC. The encoded protein is CASRNSGTSGAQYF.

This clonotype was observed many times. This chain connects TRBV20-1 to TRBJ1-2, with 12 bases matching TRBD1. V dropped 5 bases and J dropped 8; count of bases not matched to a gene: 6. CDR1 and CDR2 (germline): DFQATT, SNEGSKA (reference sequence). This CDR3 has 13 residues. For the CDR3, the DNA is TGCAGTGCTCCGGGACAGGGGGCGAGAGGCTACACCTTC. This codes for CSAPGQGARGYTF.

This clonotype was counted ten times or more. The rearrangement joins TRBV29-1 to TRBJ2-3; possible D gene TRBD2, 5 bases. This CDR3 contains 12 residues. The V and J ends lost 5 bases and 2 bases respectively, with 8 bases between them. Germline lookup yields CDR1 SQVTM and CDR2 ANQGSEA. CDR3 bases: TGCAGCGTTAGGGAGTACACAGATACGCAGTATTTT. It encodes CSVREYTDTQYF.